These 19 T cell receptor beta chains share one sample of origin, sequenced in a study of vaccination and CD4 T cells after COVID-19. These receptors have no known antigen. The Oncomine TCR Beta short-read assay sequenced DNA from cultured CD4+ T cells. Genomic DNA was extracted from cultured CD4+ T cells. Each CDR3 protein gets one entry after TCRdb re-called the PCR reads with MiXCR. The table has some 8,500 distinct CDR3 sequences, around 35% seen once. Treatment described: approximately 9-day PBMC culture with coronavirus spike peptide pools or control peptides (ViraFEST assay). According to the study, CD4+ T cells from the unexposed donor were gathered ahead of the COVID-19 pandemic (2011-2018). Material: CD4+ T cells from blood, cultured in vitro. The source of these receptors is a human donor in good health.

CDR3 in amino acids: CATSRDSGPLHF. The CDR3 DNA reads TGTGCCACCAGCAGAGATTCCGGGCCCCTCCACTTT. The chain couples TRBV15 to TRBJ1-6; D gene unclear. The CDR3 has 12 amino acids. The germline V gene has CDR1 LNHNV and CDR2 YYDKDF (reference sequence). V was shortened by 0 bases and J by 13 bases, with 7 bases between the two germline ends.

The V and J genes are TRBV7-9 and TRBJ2-3; D not resolved. This CDR3 has 15 residues. From germline, CDR1 is SEHNR and CDR2 FQNEAQ (reference sequence). The V gene lost 2 bases and the J gene lost 0 bases, with 9 bases spanning the gap. CDR3 amino acids: CASSLYLSSTDTQYF. The CDR3 DNA follows: TGTGCCAGCAGCTTATATCTATCTAGCACAGATACGCAGTATTTT. Full variable domain (rest looked up from reference TRBV7-9 and TRBJ2-3): DTGVSQNPRHKITKRGQNVTFRCDPISEHNRLYWYRQTLGQGPEFLTYFQNEAQLEKSRLLSDRFSAERPKGSFSTLEIQRTEQGDSAMYLCASSLYLSSTDTQYFGPGTRLTVL.

This clonotype was counted once. The junction departs from the called germline gene at one end, perhaps through a read error. The chain couples TRBV28 to TRBJ2-2, with D perhaps TRBD2 (6 bases). The CDR3 is made up of 15 amino acids. Looked up from germline, CDR1 is MDHEN and CDR2 is SYDVKM. Here the CDR3 DNA reads TGTGCCAGCAGTTTATATGGAGCGGTAGCCGGGGGGCTGTTTTTT. It encodes CASSLYGAVAGGLFF.

This rearrangement joins TRBV11-2 to TRBJ1-2; D not certain. The CDR3 has 14 residues. The germline V gene has CDR1 SGHAT and CDR2 FQNNGV. V gave up 5 bases and J gave up 2 bases, with 12 bases separating them. CDR3 region: CASSISILNYGYTF. CDR3 nucleotides: TGTGCCAGCAGCATTTCAATCCTGAACTATGGCTACACCTTC.

With regard to this clonotype: A junction boundary mismatches the germline segment, possibly from a read error. The chain is built from TRBV20-1 and TRBJ2-5; no clear D. Germline V lookup: CDR1 DFQATT, CDR2 SNEGSKA (reference sequence). The CDR3 loop spans 13 amino acids. CDR3 protein: CCASLGSGETQYF. CDR3 nucleotide sequence: TGCTGTGCTAGTTTAGGGTCGGGAGAGACCCAGTACTTC.

In this sample, this clonotype is medium-sized (0.01 to 0.1%). The chain links TRBV20-1 to TRBJ1-1; no clear D gene. Per the germline V gene, CDR1 is DFQATT and CDR2 is SNEGSKA (reference sequence). The CDR3 spans 12 residues. Trimming shortened V by 3 bases and J by 8 bases, and 13 bases separated the two germline ends. In nucleotides, the CDR3 is TGCAGTGCTAGCCCAAATGGGAGGGAAGCTTTCTTT. Amino acids: CSASPNGREAFF.

The chain employs TRBV6-1 and TRBJ2-7, with a weak D call TRBD2 (5 bases). The V end lost 3 bases, the J end lost 3 bases, and 12 bases lay between the germline ends. The CDR3 runs 14 residues. From germline, CDR1 is MNHNS and CDR2 SASEGT. The chain's CDR3 is CASSDEGPSYEQYF. CDR3 DNA: TGTGCCAGCAGTGACGAGGGCCCCAGCTACGAGCAGTACTTC.

The gene calls are TRBV6-1 and TRBJ1-5; TRBD1 aligns across 10 bases. The CDR3 is made up of 14 amino acids. V was clipped by 7 bases and J by 4 bases; unmatched bases: 4. CDR1 and CDR2 from the germline V gene are MNHNS and SASEGT. In DNA form, the CDR3 reads TGTGCCAGCATGGGACAGGGGAGGAATCAGCCCCAGCATTTT. This sequence encodes CASMGQGRNQPQHF.

The chain carries TRBV10-2 and TRBJ1-2; D is possibly TRBD1 (5 bases). Trimming took 3 bases from V and 7 from J, leaving 15 bases between them. This CDR3 contains 14 residues. Germline V gives CDR1 WSHSY, CDR2 SAAADI. The CDR3 reads CASSDQNRFRGYTF. DNA for the CDR3: TGCGCCAGCAGTGACCAGAACAGGTTCCGTGGCTACACCTTC.

This rearrangement joins TRBV20-1 to TRBJ2-3; 14 bases match TRBD2. The junction had 2 bases not matched to a gene; V was cut back by 5 bases and J by 4 bases. This CDR3 is built from 14 residues. CDR1 is DFQATT, CDR2 SNEGSKA, per germline (reference sequence). CDR3 amino acids: CSAWTSGRSDTQYF. CDR3 nucleotide sequence: TGCAGTGCTTGGACTAGCGGGAGGTCAGATACGCAGTATTTT.

The V and J genes are TRBV6-1 and TRBJ2-3, with TRBD2 identical over 10 bases. V was pared by 2 bases and J by 4 bases, with 3 bases of the junction left unmatched. The germline CDR1 and CDR2 sequences are MNHNS and SASEGT. The CDR3 sequence is 15 residues long. The CDR3 loop reads CASSEKAGGPDTQYF. The CDR3 DNA is TGTGCCAGCAGTGAAAAAGCGGGAGGGCCAGATACGCAGTATTTT.

The J gene is TRBJ2-1, the V gene TRBV21-1. TRBV21-1 is a recognized pseudogene. The CDR3 contains 15 residues. CDR3: CASSKGYNLSGEQFF. CDR3 coding DNA: TGTGCCAGCAGCAAAGGTTATAACTTATCTGGTGAGCAGTTCTTC.

This clonotype occurred a few times. This chain uses TRBV6-2 or TRBV6-3 with TRBJ1-5; D is ambiguous. Trimming cost V 3 bases and J 0 bases, with 12 bases left between them. This CDR3 region has 16 residues. Germline values: CDR1 MNHEY, CDR2 SVGEGT. The CDR3 loop is CASSYLGRHSNQPQHF. As DNA, the CDR3 is TGTGCCAGCAGTTATTTAGGCAGACATAGCAATCAGCCCCAGCATTTT.

The sample holds a few counts of this clonotype. The genes are TRBV12-3 or TRBV12-4 and TRBJ1-2; TRBD1 is a possible D gene (5 bases). Trimming stripped 8 bases from V and 5 bases from J, with 15 bases between. The CDR3 length is 13 residues. CDR3 residues: CASGARRLYGYTF. The DNA of the CDR3 is TGTGCCAGCGGGGCCAGGCGGTTGTATGGCTACACCTTC.

The chain carries TRBV28 and TRBJ2-7; TRBD1 matches 9 bases. The junction had 5 bases not matched to a gene; V was cut back by 8 bases and J by 6 bases. CDR1 is MDHEN, CDR2 SYDVKM, per germline. There are 12 residues in the CDR3. As DNA, the CDR3 is TGTGCCAGCCGGACAGGGGAGGGCGAGCAGTACTTC. Translating gives CASRTGEGEQYF.

To note about this clonotype: At one end the junction does not follow the germline gene, possibly because of a read error. V is TRBV6-2 or TRBV6-3 and J is TRBJ2-1, with a tentative D call TRBD2 (6 bases). The germline V gene encodes CDR1 MNHEY and CDR2 SVGEGT. CDR3 length equals 16 residues. In DNA, the CDR3 is TGTGCCAGCAGTAACTCAGCGGGCCGCTCCTACAATGAGCAGTTCTTC. This encodes CASSNSAGRSYNEQFF.

The chain couples TRBV18 to TRBJ1-1; 7 bases match TRBD1. The CDR3 has 15 amino acids. Per germline, CDR1 KGHSH and CDR2 LQKENI. The V gene end was trimmed by 3 bases and the J gene end by 1 base; junction bases not matched to a gene: 5. DNA of the CDR3: TGTGCCAGCTCACCCACAGGGGCTACGAACACTGAAGCTTTCTTT. Translation gives CASSPTGATNTEAFF.

CDR3 loop: CASSQDPQGYSPLHF. The CDR3 nucleotides are TGTGCCAGCAGCCAAGATCCACAGGGATATTCACCCCTCCACTTT. The chain combines TRBV14 with TRBJ1-6; weak D call: TRBD1 (6 bases). The germline V and J ends were trimmed by 0 bases and 8 bases, with 11 bases remaining between them. This CDR3 is 15 amino acids long. The germline gives CDR1 SGHDN, CDR2 FVKESK.

V and J are TRBV5-1 and TRBJ2-7; the D is unclear. With 0 bases removed from V and 6 bases from J, the gap between germline ends came to 10 bases. This CDR3 spans 13 amino acids. The germline gives CDR1 SGHRS, CDR2 YFSETQ. The CDR3 DNA follows: TGCGCCAGCAGCTTGGAGCCCCAACGCGAGCAGTACTTC. It is translated as CASSLEPQREQYF.